The rows below give T cell receptor beta chains drawn from one sample of a study of T cell clonotyping in hematopoietic cell transplantation. This table comes from immunoSEQ multiplex PCR, and its TCRdb copy is limited to in-frame clones, with some not included. Among around 13,000 clones listed, just under 85% were seen once. Sample: PBMCs, taken 100 days after allogeneic stem cell transplant. The receptors were sampled from a female patient aged 35 to 55 who had an allogeneic stem cell transplant from a related donor, so T cells may come from the graft donor. Some clones in this sample may be carry-over from other donors' samples. Each CDR3 is given with its conserved first and last residue. D genes are given only for firm matches. Clone size is not always given. Where it is, it says once, few, many or a class for expanded clones.

clone_size: .
d_call: .
v_call: TRBV5-1
j_call: TRBJ2-7
cdr3_nt: TGCGCCAGCAGCCTAAAGACCAACCCAACCGCCTACGAGCAGTACTTC
cdr3_aa: CASSLKTNPTAYEQYF

clone_size: .
d_call: .
v_call: TRBV6-5
j_call: TRBJ2-1
cdr3_nt: TGTGCCAGCAGTGGGGGACAAAACAATGAGCAGTTCTTC
cdr3_aa: CASSGGQNNEQFF

clone_size: .
d_call: .
v_call: TRBV30
j_call: TRBJ2-7
cdr3_nt: TGTGCCTGGTCCCCGGGACGCGTTGCCTACGAGCAGTACTTC
cdr3_aa: CAWSPGRVAYEQYF

clone_size: .
d_call: TRBD2
v_call: TRBV6-5
j_call: TRBJ2-7
cdr3_nt: TGTGCCAGCAGCCGATCTAGCGGGAATTACGAGCAGTACTTC
cdr3_aa: CASSRSSGNYEQYF

clone_size: .
d_call: TRBD2
v_call: TRBV7-8
j_call: TRBJ2-1
cdr3_nt: TGTGCCAGCAGCCCTCGACTAGCGGGAGGCTACAATGAGCAGTTCTTC
cdr3_aa: CASSPRLAGGYNEQFF

clone_size: .
d_call: .
v_call: TRBV29-1
j_call: TRBJ2-7
cdr3_nt: TGCAGCGTCACACTCGCCTACGAGCAGTACTTC
cdr3_aa: CSVTLAYEQYF

clone_size: .
d_call: .
v_call: TRBV29-1
j_call: TRBJ1-3
cdr3_nt: TGCAGCGTCTTCACTTCGTCTGGAAACACCATATATTTT
cdr3_aa: CSVFTSSGNTIYF

clone_size: .
d_call: .
v_call: TRBV4-1
j_call: TRBJ2-3
cdr3_nt: TGCGCCAGCAGCCAAGCGGCACCGCATACGCAGTATTTT
cdr3_aa: CASSQAAPHTQYF

clone_size: .
d_call: .
v_call: TRBV6-5
j_call: TRBJ2-7
cdr3_nt: TGTGCCAGCAGTTACTCGAGCCCTAGGGACGAGCAGTACTTC
cdr3_aa: CASSYSSPRDEQYF

clone_size: once
d_call: .
v_call: TRBV7-3
j_call: TRBJ2-2
cdr3_nt: TGTGCCAGCAGCTTAAGCCCTCTGGACACCGGGGAGCTGTTTTTT
cdr3_aa: CASSLSPLDTGELFF

clone_size: .
d_call: .
v_call: TRBV5-6
j_call: TRBJ2-4
cdr3_nt: TGTGCCAGCAGCACCCGACACGCGGTTGGGATTCAGTACTTC
cdr3_aa: CASSTRHAVGIQYF

clone_size: .
d_call: .
v_call: TRBV5-6
j_call: TRBJ2-7
cdr3_nt: TGTGCCAGCAGCTCGGATGGTTGCTACGAGCAGTACTTC
cdr3_aa: CASSSDGCYEQYF

clone_size: .
d_call: .
v_call: TRBV19
j_call: TRBJ1-1
cdr3_nt: TGTGCCAGTAGTTCAGGGCTGGGTACTGAAGCTTTCTTT
cdr3_aa: CASSSGLGTEAFF

clone_size: .
d_call: .
v_call: TRBV19
j_call: TRBJ1-1
cdr3_nt: TGTGCCAGTACCTCACATTATGCAGGCATGAACACTGAAGCTTTCTTT
cdr3_aa: CASTSHYAGMNTEAFF

clone_size: .
d_call: .
v_call: TRBV6-5
j_call: TRBJ2-1
cdr3_nt: TGTGCCAGCAGGGAAGGACAGTTCTACAATGAGCAGTTCTTC
cdr3_aa: CASREGQFYNEQFF

clone_size: .
d_call: .
v_call: TRBV6-5
j_call: TRBJ1-1
cdr3_nt: TGTGCCAGCAGCCCGCGAACCCGGGGGCGGATTGAAGCTTTCTTT
cdr3_aa: CASSPRTRGRIEAFF

clone_size: .
d_call: .
v_call: TRBV5-5
j_call: TRBJ2-3
cdr3_nt: TGTGCCAGCAGCTTGTCACTAAGGGGCACAGATACGCAGTATTTT
cdr3_aa: CASSLSLRGTDTQYF

clone_size: .
d_call: .
v_call: TRBV9
j_call: TRBJ1-6
cdr3_nt: TGTGCCAGCAGCGTAGGAGTAAGCTCCTATAATTCACCCCTCCACTTT
cdr3_aa: CASSVGVSSYNSPLHF

clone_size: .
d_call: .
v_call: TRBV6-5
j_call: TRBJ1-2
cdr3_nt: TGTGCCAGCAGTTACTGGGCGGGACCCTATGGCTACACCTTC
cdr3_aa: CASSYWAGPYGYTF

clone_size: .
d_call: .
v_call: TRBV5-4
j_call: TRBJ2-7
cdr3_nt: TGTGCCAGCAGCTTGGGCCCGGGGAGTGACGAGCAGTACTTC
cdr3_aa: CASSLGPGSDEQYF

clone_size: .
d_call: .
v_call: TRBV9
j_call: TRBJ1-1
cdr3_nt: TGTGCCAGCAGCGTAGAGGGGGGTTTAAGCACTGAAGCTTTCTTT
cdr3_aa: CASSVEGGLSTEAFF

clone_size: .
d_call: .
v_call: TRBV25-1
j_call: TRBJ1-2
cdr3_nt: TGTGCCAGCGGTAGCGGCCAGGGGCTAGCTAACTATGGCTACACCTTC
cdr3_aa: CASGSGQGLANYGYTF

clone_size: once
d_call: TRBD2
v_call: TRBV5-1
j_call: TRBJ2-7
cdr3_nt: TGCGCCAGCAGCTCGCCCCTACTAGCGGTACACTACGAGCAGTACTTC
cdr3_aa: CASSSPLLAVHYEQYF

clone_size: .
d_call: .
v_call: TRBV7-9
j_call: TRBJ1-1
cdr3_nt: TGTGCCAGCAGCCCCGAGGGTATGTGGACTGAAGCTTTCTTT
cdr3_aa: CASSPEGMWTEAFF

clone_size: .
d_call: .
v_call: TRBV6-1
j_call: TRBJ1-1
cdr3_nt: TGTGCCAGCAGTGAAAAGATCCGGCGGGTCCTGAACACTGAAGCTTTCTTT
cdr3_aa: CASSEKIRRVLNTEAFF

clone_size: .
d_call: TRBD2
v_call: TRBV5-1
j_call: TRBJ2-7
cdr3_nt: TGCGCCAGCAGCCCTACAGTAGCGGGAGACCACGAGCAGTACTTC
cdr3_aa: CASSPTVAGDHEQYF

clone_size: .
d_call: TRBD2
v_call: TRBV7-6
j_call: TRBJ2-5
cdr3_nt: TGTGCCAGCAGAACATCTCCGGGACTAGCGGCTAAAGAGACCCAGTACTTC
cdr3_aa: CASRTSPGLAAKETQYF

clone_size: .
d_call: .
v_call: TRBV14
j_call: TRBJ2-3
cdr3_nt: TGTGCCAGCAGCCAAGAATGGGCGTCACTAGATACGCAGTATTTT
cdr3_aa: CASSQEWASLDTQYF

clone_size: .
d_call: TRBD1
v_call: TRBV2
j_call: TRBJ1-5
cdr3_nt: TGTGCCAGCAGTGGAAATGTAGGGGGCAGTCAGCCCCAGCATTTT
cdr3_aa: CASSGNVGGSQPQHF

clone_size: .
d_call: TRBD1
v_call: TRBV29-1
j_call: TRBJ2-5
cdr3_nt: TGCAGCGTCAAGACAGGGGGCGGGGAGACCCAGTACTTC
cdr3_aa: CSVKTGGGETQYF

clone_size: .
d_call: .
v_call: TRBV25-1
j_call: TRBJ2-6
cdr3_nt: TGTGCCAGCAGTGAGTCGGCAGCAAGCTCTGGGGCCAACGTCCTGACTTTC
cdr3_aa: CASSESAASSGANVLTF

clone_size: .
d_call: .
v_call: TRBV30
j_call: TRBJ1-3
cdr3_nt: TGTGCCTGGAGTGTAACCGGGGAAAGAAACACCATATATTTT
cdr3_aa: CAWSVTGERNTIYF

clone_size: .
d_call: .
v_call: TRBV6-1
j_call: TRBJ1-2
cdr3_nt: TGTGCCAGCACACGAGGCAGGGAGTATGGCTACACCTTC
cdr3_aa: CASTRGREYGYTF

clone_size: .
d_call: TRBD1
v_call: TRBV5-1
j_call: TRBJ1-1
cdr3_nt: TGCGCCAGCAGCTCGGGACAGCCTAACACTGAAGCTTTCTTT
cdr3_aa: CASSSGQPNTEAFF

clone_size: .
d_call: .
v_call: TRBV6-1
j_call: TRBJ1-3
cdr3_nt: TGTGCCAGCAGTGAATTCACGAGCTCTGGAAACACCATATATTTT
cdr3_aa: CASSEFTSSGNTIYF

clone_size: .
d_call: .
v_call: TRBV7-6
j_call: TRBJ2-2
cdr3_nt: TGTGCCAGCAGCTTAGTGCCGGACACCGGGGAGCTGTTTTTT
cdr3_aa: CASSLVPDTGELFF

clone_size: few
d_call: TRBD1
v_call: TRBV4-1
j_call: TRBJ2-1
cdr3_nt: TGCGCCAGCAGCCAAGATATCCGGGACAGCTACAATGAGCAGTTCTTC
cdr3_aa: CASSQDIRDSYNEQFF

clone_size: .
d_call: TRBD1
v_call: TRBV4-2
j_call: TRBJ1-2
cdr3_nt: TGTGCCAGCAGCCAAGAGACAGGGCTTCCCCATGGTGGCTACACCTTC
cdr3_aa: CASSQETGLPHGGYTF

clone_size: few
d_call: .
v_call: TRBV19
j_call: TRBJ2-6
cdr3_nt: TGTGCCACCACGCGGGGTGGGGAGTCTGGGGCCAACGTCCTGACTTTC
cdr3_aa: CATTRGGESGANVLTF

clone_size: once
d_call: TRBD2
v_call: TRBV7-9
j_call: TRBJ2-7
cdr3_nt: TGTGCCAGCAGCTCCGTGACTAGCGGGCCCTACGAGCAGTACTTC
cdr3_aa: CASSSVTSGPYEQYF

clone_size: .
d_call: .
v_call: TRBV6-5
j_call: TRBJ1-5
cdr3_nt: TGTGCCAGCAGAAAATGGGGTCAGCCCCAGCATTTT
cdr3_aa: CASRKWGQPQHF

clone_size: .
d_call: .
v_call: TRBV6-5
j_call: TRBJ2-1
cdr3_nt: TGTGCCAGCAGTTACGGGTCTGGGTATGAGCAGTTCTTC
cdr3_aa: CASSYGSGYEQFF

clone_size: large
d_call: TRBD1
v_call: TRBV25-1
j_call: TRBJ2-7
cdr3_nt: TGTGCCAGCAGTGACGATAGGACAGGGTCGGACGAGCAGTACTTC
cdr3_aa: CASSDDRTGSDEQYF

clone_size: .
d_call: TRBD1
v_call: TRBV6-5
j_call: TRBJ1-2
cdr3_nt: TGTGCCAGCAGTCGAGGGACAGATGCTAACTATGGCTACACCTTC
cdr3_aa: CASSRGTDANYGYTF

clone_size: medium-sized
d_call: .
v_call: TRBV30
j_call: TRBJ2-7
cdr3_nt: TGTTCTATGGAGACTCATGGCGGTTCACTGTTC
cdr3_aa: CSMETHGGSLF

clone_size: .
d_call: TRBD2
v_call: TRBV2
j_call: TRBJ2-2
cdr3_nt: TGTGCCAGCAGGGCTGTCCGACTAGCTGCGAACACCGGGGAGCTGTTTTTT
cdr3_aa: CASRAVRLAANTGELFF

clone_size: .
d_call: .
v_call: TRBV4-1
j_call: TRBJ2-1
cdr3_nt: TGCGCCAGCAGCCAAGTTGGACGGGAGAGGGGGGGTGAGCAGTTCTTC
cdr3_aa: CASSQVGRERGGEQFF

clone_size: once
d_call: .
v_call: TRBV27
j_call: TRBJ1-5
cdr3_nt: TGTGCCAGCAGTTCCGACCTGTCCGGCAATCAGCCCCAGCATTTT
cdr3_aa: CASSSDLSGNQPQHF

clone_size: few
d_call: .
v_call: TRBV7-2
j_call: TRBJ2-7
cdr3_nt: TGTGCCAGCACCATGCAGAACTACGAGCAGTACTTC
cdr3_aa: CASTMQNYEQYF

clone_size: .
d_call: .
v_call: TRBV4-3
j_call: TRBJ2-3
cdr3_nt: TGCGCCAGCAGCCAAGGTGGCGGGCGCGGGAATACGCAGTATTTT
cdr3_aa: CASSQGGGRGNTQYF

clone_size: .
d_call: .
v_call: TRBV27
j_call: TRBJ2-1
cdr3_nt: TGTGCCAGCAGTTTAGTAACCGGGAATCCCTACTACAATGAGCAGTTCTTC
cdr3_aa: CASSLVTGNPYYNEQFF

clone_size: .
d_call: TRBD1
v_call: TRBV5-8
j_call: TRBJ1-1
cdr3_nt: TGTGCCAGCAGCCGATGGACAGGGTGGGCGAGGACTGAAGCTTTCTTT
cdr3_aa: CASSRWTGWARTEAFF

clone_size: .
d_call: .
v_call: TRBV29-1
j_call: TRBJ2-7
cdr3_nt: TGCAGCGTGAGAGCAGGGATTGGCGAGCAGTACTTC
cdr3_aa: CSVRAGIGEQYF

clone_size: .
d_call: TRBD2
v_call: TRBV9
j_call: TRBJ2-7
cdr3_nt: TGTGCCAGCAGCGCCGCCGGGGACGGCCGGGGGGGCGAGCAGTACTTC
cdr3_aa: CASSAAGDGRGGEQYF

clone_size: .
d_call: TRBD1
v_call: TRBV5-6
j_call: TRBJ2-2
cdr3_nt: TGTGCCAGCGGCTGGACAGGGGTAACCGGGGAGCTGTTTTTT
cdr3_aa: CASGWTGVTGELFF